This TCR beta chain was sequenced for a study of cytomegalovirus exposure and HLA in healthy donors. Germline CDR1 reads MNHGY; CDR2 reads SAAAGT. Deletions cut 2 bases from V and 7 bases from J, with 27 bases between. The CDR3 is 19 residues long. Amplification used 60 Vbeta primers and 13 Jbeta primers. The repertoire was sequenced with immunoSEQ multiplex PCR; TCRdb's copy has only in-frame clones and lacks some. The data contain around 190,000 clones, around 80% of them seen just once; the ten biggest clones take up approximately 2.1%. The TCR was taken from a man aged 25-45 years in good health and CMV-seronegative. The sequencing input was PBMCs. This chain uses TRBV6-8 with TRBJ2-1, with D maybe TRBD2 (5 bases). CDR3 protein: CASSYADYPPTRPRNEQFF. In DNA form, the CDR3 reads TGTGCCAGCAGTTACGCAGACTACCCCCCGACTCGTCCAAGGAATGAGCAGTTCTTC.